This T cell receptor beta chain was recovered during a study of blood T cell repertoires in COVID-19. Overall study: COVID-19 samples from acute and convalescent phases originated in the United States, Italy and Spain. In each case, the material was cDNA or gDNA derived from T cells, B-cell-depleted T cells, or PBMCs.

In the case of this clone: The junction differs from germline at one of its ends, possibly a read error.

Authors' data handling: Amplification from reference gene primers served as the basis for estimated nucleated cell counts. Sequenced by immunoSEQ multiplex PCR; TCRdb stores in-frame clones only, minus some. D and trimming come from the DNA, and the V and J calls and clone size come from that table. The sample yields about 120,000 clones, 82% seen once. The CDR3 loop spans 15 amino acids. Germline V gene sequence: CDR1 SNHLY, CDR2 FYNNEI. This chain connects TRBV2 to TRBJ1-4; 7 bases match TRBD1. Sequences were obtained from peripheral blood. The sequence came from a human donor in a cohort sampled during active COVID-19. DNA of the CDR3: TGTGCCAGCAGGGAAGGGGGCGCGGCTAATGAAAAACTGTTTTTT. As protein: CASREGGAANEKLFF.